The subject of this entry is one T cell receptor beta chain. The antigen is unknown. This entry belongs to a study of T cells in Graves' hyperthyroidism and ophthalmopathy. Findings and limits, study-wide: In simple terms, a model built on 13 V-J features told ophthalmopathy apart from stable hyperthyroidism. Model output signaled ophthalmopathy a median around 5.9 months ahead of onset. Clonotypes that were expanded in thyroid above 0.001 mostly appeared in blood too.

RNA transcripts provided the source from which TCR beta CDR3 regions were amplified. First-round RT-PCR with HTBI primers amplified the TCR CDR3 region. TCRdb processed the multiplex PCR reads anew with MiXCR; each CDR3 protein has one entry. The data contain roughly 500,000 distinct CDR3 sequences, around 43% of them seen just once; the ten biggest clones take up about two fifths. The V end lost 3 bases, the J end lost 7 bases, and 17 bases lay between the germline ends. Germline CDR1 SGHRS, CDR2 YFSETQ. This CDR3 spans 14 amino acids. The chain is built from TRBV5-1 and TRBJ2-7; possible D gene TRBD1, 5 bases. The clonotype comes from an adult woman with Graves' disease, either hyperthyroidism or ophthalmopathy (not recorded which). The material sequenced was peripheral blood or thyroid tissue (not recorded which). In DNA form, the CDR3 reads TGCGCCAGCAGCTATACAGGCGACGCGGTGGAGCAGTACTTC. This gives the protein CASSYTGDAVEQYF.